This TCR beta chain was found in a study of blood T cell repertoires in COVID-19 (dated by TCRdb to the early 2020s). A note on the overall study: The collaborator samples originated in the United States, Italy and Spain and spanned the acute and convalescent phases of COVID-19. The prospective study material was composed of cDNA or gDNA derived from T cells, B-cell-depleted T cells, or PBMCs. Subjects who had been exposed to COVID-19, were actively infected with it, or had recovered from it provided the deeply sampled blood TCRbeta repertoires that made up the dataset. The repertoires were released in a freely available public database intended as a resource for research on the immune response to SARS-CoV-2. The samples were drawn from two sources: the first 160 participants of the ongoing ImmuneRACE study, and 1,200 or so subjects contributed by 6 global collaborators. Nearly every sample came with metadata listing a de-identified subject ID, COVID-19 status, age in years and sex. Where HLA class I and class II types were available, the types were taken from metadata supplied by the sample provider, not from assay-based typing.

The paper's findings and limits, for the study overall: How much clinical and demographic metadata was included differed by source and by participant, and the metadata was provided uncurated.

A note on this clone: Its antigen specificity is not known. No base-level quality is on record; no much larger clone is a single base apart.

TCRbeta CDR3 regions were amplified from genomic DNA using the immunoSEQ Assay, a bias-controlled multiplex PCR. The published analysis was carried out like this. Within the assay, amplification of reference gene primers was used to estimate how many nucleated cells each sample contained. Sequence reads were collapsed and filtered to measure the absolute abundance of every unique TCRbeta CDR3 rearrangement. For each sample, productive Simpson clonality was calculated by taking the square root of Simpson's diversity index across productive rearrangements. The clones in this table, taken by TCRdb from immuneACCESS, are in-frame only. Not every clone is retained; where verified, under half of the shortfall comes from an unresolved V gene, and the cause of the rest is unknown. The D gene and trimming were derived from the DNA, and the V and J assignments and clone size from that table. The sample table lists about 220,000 clones, around three quarters of them with a count of one. Around 7.3% of the sample is taken by the ten largest.

Collaborating institutions collected whole blood in K2EDTA tubes following their own protocols. For TCRbeta analysis, collaborators shipped samples as frozen whole blood, isolated PBMCs, or DNA extracted from either of those sample types. The CDR3 goes from the cysteine to the phenylalanine over 17 residues. Just CDR3 DNA is preserved here, 51 bases in frame from base 1. CDR1 and CDR2 are read off the germline V gene as SNHLY and FYNNEI. The trim is 0 bases for V and 4 bases for J, with a gap of 18 bases between the germline ends. The sequencing sample was made of peripheral blood. The TCR originated in a woman in her 70s with acute or convalescent COVID-19. The chain joins TRBV2 to TRBJ2-5; perhaps TRBD1 is the D gene, with 5 bases matching. At the DNA level, the sequence is TGTGCCAGCAGTGAAGCCGACCCATCCAGGGTCGGAGAGACCCAGTACTTC. It translates to CASSEADPSRVGETQYF.